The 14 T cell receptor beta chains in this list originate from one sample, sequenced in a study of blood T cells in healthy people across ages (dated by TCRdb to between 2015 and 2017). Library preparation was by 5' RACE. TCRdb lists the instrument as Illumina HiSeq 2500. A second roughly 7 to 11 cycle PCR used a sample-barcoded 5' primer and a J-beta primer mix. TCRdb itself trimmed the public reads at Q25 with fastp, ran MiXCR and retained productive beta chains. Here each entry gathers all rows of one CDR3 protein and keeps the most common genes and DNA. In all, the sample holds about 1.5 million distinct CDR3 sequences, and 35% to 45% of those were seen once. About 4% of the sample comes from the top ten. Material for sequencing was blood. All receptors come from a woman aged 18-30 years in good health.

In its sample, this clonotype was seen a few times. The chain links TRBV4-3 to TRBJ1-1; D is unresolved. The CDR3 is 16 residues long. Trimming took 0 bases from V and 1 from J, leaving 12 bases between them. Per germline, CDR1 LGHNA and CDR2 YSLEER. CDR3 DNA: TGCGCCAGCAGCCAAGATTTGAGGGCGTCGAACACTGAAGCTTTCTTT. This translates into CASSQDLRASNTEAFF.

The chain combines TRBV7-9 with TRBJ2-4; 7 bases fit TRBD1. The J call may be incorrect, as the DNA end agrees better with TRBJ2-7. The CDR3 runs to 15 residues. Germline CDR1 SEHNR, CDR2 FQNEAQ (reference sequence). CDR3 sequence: CASSSSDRVDYEQYF. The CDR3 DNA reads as TGTGCCAGCAGCTCCTCAGACAGGGTAGACTACGAGCAGTACTTC.

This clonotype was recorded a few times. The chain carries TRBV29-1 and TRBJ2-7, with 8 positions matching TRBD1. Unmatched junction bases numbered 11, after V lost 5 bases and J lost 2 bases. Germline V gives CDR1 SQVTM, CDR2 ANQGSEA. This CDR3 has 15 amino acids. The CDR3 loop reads CSVTTRDRSTYEQYF. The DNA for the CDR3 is TGCAGCGTTACAACCCGGGACAGGTCTACCTACGAGCAGTACTTC.

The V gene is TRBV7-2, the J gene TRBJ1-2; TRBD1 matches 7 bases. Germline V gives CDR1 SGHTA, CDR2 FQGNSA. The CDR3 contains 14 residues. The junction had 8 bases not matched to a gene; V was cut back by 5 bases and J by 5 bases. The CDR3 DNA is TGTGCCAGCAGCAATCGACAGGGAAGATATGGCTACACCTTC. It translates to CASSNRQGRYGYTF.

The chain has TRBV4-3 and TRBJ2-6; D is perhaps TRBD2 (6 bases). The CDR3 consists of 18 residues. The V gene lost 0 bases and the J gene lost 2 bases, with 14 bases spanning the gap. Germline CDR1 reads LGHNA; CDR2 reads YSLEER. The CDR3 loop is CASSQDMFGGAGANVLTF. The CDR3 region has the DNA TGCGCCAGCAGCCAAGATATGTTCGGGGGAGCTGGGGCCAACGTCCTGACTTTC.

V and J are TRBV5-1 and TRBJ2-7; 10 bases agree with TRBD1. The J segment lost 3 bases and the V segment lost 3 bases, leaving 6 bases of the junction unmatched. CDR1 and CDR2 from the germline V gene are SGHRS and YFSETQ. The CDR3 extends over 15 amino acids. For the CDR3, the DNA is TGCGCCAGCAGCTCCGGGACAGGGGCTTACTACGAGCAGTACTTC. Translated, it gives CASSSGTGAYYEQYF.

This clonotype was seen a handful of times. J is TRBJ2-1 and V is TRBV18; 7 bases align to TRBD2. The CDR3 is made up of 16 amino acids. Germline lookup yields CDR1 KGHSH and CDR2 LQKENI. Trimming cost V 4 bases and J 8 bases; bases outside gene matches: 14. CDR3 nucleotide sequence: TGTGCCAGCTCACAAAGCGGGGTAGAGCTTTCCGATGAGCAGTTCTTC. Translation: CASSQSGVELSDEQFF.

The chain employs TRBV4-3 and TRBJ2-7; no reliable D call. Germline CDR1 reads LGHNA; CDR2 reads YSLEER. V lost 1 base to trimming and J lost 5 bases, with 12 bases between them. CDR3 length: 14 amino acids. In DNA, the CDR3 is TGCGCCAGCAGCCAAGTTGAATGGAGCCACGAGCAGTACTTC. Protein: CASSQVEWSHEQYF.

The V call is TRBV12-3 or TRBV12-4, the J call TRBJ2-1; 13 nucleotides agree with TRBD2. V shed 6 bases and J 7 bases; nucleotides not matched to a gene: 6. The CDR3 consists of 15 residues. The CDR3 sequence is CASRQGLAGINEQFF. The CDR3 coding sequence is TGTGCCAGCAGACAGGGACTAGCGGGGATAAATGAGCAGTTCTTC.

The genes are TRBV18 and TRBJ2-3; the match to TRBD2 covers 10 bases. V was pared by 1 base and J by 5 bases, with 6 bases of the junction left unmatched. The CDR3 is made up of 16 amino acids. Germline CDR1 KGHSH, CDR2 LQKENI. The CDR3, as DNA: TGTGCCAGCTCACCACGAGACACTAGCGGGGTAGATACGCAGTATTTT. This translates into CASSPRDTSGVDTQYF.

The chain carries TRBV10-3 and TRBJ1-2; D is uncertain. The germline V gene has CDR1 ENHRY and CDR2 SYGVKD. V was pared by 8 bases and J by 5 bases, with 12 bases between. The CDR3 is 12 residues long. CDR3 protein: CAIGEGGYGYTF. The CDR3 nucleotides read TGTGCCATCGGGGAAGGAGGGTATGGCTACACCTTC.

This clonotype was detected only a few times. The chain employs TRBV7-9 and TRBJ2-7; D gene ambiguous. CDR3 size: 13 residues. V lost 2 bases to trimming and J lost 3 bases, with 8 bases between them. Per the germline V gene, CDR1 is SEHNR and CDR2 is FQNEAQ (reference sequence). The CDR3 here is CASSLSEIYEQYF. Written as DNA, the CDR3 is TGTGCCAGCAGCTTATCAGAGATCTACGAGCAGTACTTC. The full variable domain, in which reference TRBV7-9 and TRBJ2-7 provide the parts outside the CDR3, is DTGVSQNPRHKITKRGQNVTFRCDPISEHNRLYWYRQTLGQGPEFLTYFQNEAQLEKSRLLSDRFSAERPKGSFSTLEIQRTEQGDSAMYLCASSLSEIYEQYFGPGTRLTVT.

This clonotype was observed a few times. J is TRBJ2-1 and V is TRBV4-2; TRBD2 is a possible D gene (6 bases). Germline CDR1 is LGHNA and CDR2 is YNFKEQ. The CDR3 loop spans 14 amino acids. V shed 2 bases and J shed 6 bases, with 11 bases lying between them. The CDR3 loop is CASSQSLATNEQFF. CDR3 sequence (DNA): TGTGCCAGCAGCCAATCGCTAGCGACCAATGAGCAGTTCTTC.

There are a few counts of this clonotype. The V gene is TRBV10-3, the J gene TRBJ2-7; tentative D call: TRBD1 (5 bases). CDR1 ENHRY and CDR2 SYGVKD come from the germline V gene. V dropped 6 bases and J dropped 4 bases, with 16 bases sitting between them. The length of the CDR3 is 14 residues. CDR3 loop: CAIRPDTPGYEQYF. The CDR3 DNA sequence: TGTGCCATCAGACCGGACACCCCAGGATACGAGCAGTACTTC.